The clone carrying this T cell receptor beta chain has at least ten counts. The antigen remains undetermined. In the authors' methods: Clinicopathological groups differed in CDR3, with these differences serving to build a distant-metastasis classifier for papillary thyroid cancer. TCRdb re-called the PCR reads through MiXCR. TCRdb's processing, not the study's, gives the V and J calls here. The sample consists of 30,000 or so clones, roughly a fifth of them appearing once. Before thyroid surgery, none of the patients had received any treatment. This record comes from a study of metastatic and nonmetastatic thyroid tumors. Across the whole study: A comparison of repertoires was made across blood and tumor or nodule tissue from malignant and benign thyroid patients. Overall study results and limits: It was reportedly found that TCR beta diversity was significantly higher in malignant thyroid tumors than in benign nodules, a difference seen in both blood and tumor samples.

Trimming took 4 bases from V and 7 from J, leaving 5 bases between them. Germline V gene lookup returns CDR1 MNHNS and CDR2 SASEGT. The CDR3 is 10 residues long. The sequence was obtained from a female donor with papillary thyroid cancer or a benign thyroid nodule (not recorded which). Some clones in this sample may be carry-over from other donors' samples. The sequenced material came from blood. This rearrangement joins TRBV6-1 to TRBJ2-7, with D tentatively TRBD2 (5 bases). The CDR3 nucleotides read TGTGCCAGCAGTGCGGGGGAGCAGTACTTC. Its translation is CASSAGEQYF.